This T cell receptor (beta chain) was captured in a study of T cell changes during pregnancy in multiple sclerosis. The sample holds one count of this clone. Profiling relied on immunoSEQ multiplex PCR, and the TCRdb table lists in-frame clones only, not all of them. The repertoire consists of about 56,000 clones, with about nine tenths occurring once and the leading ten covering over 1.5%. This CDR3 has 15 amino acids. Germline CDR1 and CDR2: SGHNT and YYREEE (reference sequence). The J segment lost 4 bases and the V segment lost 3 bases, leaving 7 bases of the junction unmatched. This sequence joins TRBV5-4 and TRBJ1-1, with TRBD1 matching over 9 bases. The source was peripheral blood, collected after pregnancy. This TCR derives from a female donor with multiple sclerosis, enrolled in a pregnancy study. The CDR3 sequence is CASSSRTGETTEAFF. CDR3 bases: TGTGCCAGCAGCTCCCGGACAGGGGAGACCACTGAAGCTTTCTTT.